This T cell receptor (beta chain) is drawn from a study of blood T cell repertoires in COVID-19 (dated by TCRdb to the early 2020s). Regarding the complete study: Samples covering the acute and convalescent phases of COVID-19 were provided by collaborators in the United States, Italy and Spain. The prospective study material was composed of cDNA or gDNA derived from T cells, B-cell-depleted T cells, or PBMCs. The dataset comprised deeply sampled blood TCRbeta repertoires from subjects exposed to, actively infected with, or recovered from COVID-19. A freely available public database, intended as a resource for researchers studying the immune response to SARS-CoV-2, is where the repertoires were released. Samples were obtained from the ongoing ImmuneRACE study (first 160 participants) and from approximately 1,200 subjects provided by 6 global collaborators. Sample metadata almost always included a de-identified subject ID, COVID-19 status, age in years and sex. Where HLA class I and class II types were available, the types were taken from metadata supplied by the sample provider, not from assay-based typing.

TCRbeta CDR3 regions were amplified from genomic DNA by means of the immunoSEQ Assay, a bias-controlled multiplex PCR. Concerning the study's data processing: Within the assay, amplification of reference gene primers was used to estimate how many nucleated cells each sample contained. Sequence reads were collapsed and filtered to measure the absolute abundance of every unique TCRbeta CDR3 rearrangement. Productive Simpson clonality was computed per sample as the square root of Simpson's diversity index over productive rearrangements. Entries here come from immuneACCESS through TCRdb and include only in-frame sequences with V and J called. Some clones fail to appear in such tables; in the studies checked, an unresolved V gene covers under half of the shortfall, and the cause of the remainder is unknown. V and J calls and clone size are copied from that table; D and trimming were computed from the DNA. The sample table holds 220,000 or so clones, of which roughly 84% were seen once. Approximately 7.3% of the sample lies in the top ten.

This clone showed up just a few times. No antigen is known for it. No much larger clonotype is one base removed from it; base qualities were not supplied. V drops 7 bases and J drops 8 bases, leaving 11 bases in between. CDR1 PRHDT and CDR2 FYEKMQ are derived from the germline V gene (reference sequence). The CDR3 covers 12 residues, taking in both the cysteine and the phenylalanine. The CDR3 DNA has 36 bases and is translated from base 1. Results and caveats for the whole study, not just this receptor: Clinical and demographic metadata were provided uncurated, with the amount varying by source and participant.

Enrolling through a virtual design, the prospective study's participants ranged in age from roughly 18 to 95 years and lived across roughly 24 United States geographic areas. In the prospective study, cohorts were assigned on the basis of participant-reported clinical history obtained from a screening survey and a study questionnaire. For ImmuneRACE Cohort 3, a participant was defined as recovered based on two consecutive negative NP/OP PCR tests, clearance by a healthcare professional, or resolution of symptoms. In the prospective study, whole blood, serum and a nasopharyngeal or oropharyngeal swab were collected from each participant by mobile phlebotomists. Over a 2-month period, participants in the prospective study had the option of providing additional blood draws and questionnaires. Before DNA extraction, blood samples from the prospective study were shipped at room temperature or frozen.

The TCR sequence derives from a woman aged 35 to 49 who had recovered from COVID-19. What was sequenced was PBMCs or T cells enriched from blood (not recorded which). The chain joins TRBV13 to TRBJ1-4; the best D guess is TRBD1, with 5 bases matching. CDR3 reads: CASTGGEEKLFF. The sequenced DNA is TGTGCCAGCACTGGAGGGGAGGAAAAACTGTTTTTT.